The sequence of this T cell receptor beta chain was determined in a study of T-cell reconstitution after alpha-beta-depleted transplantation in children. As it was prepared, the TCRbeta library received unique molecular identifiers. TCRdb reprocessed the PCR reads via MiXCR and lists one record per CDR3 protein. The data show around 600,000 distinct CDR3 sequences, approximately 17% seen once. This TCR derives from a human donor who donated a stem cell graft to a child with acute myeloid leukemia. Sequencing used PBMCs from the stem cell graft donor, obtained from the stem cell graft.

CDR3 in amino acids: CASSEWSDPSFNEQYV. CDR3 coding DNA: TGTGCCAGCAGTGAATGGTCAGACCCTTCATTCAACGAGCAGTACGTC. The genes are TRBV6-1 and TRBJ2-7, with no clear D. This CDR3 has 16 residues. CDR1 is MNHNS and CDR2 is SASEGT in the germline V gene. V gave up 2 bases and J gave up 5 bases, with 19 bases separating them.